What follows are 28 T cell receptor beta chains derived from one specimen sequenced in a study of blood T cell repertoires in COVID-19. TCRdb's copy holds only in-frame clones and misses some; the assay was immunoSEQ multiplex PCR. The sample contains roughly 100,000 clones, around 83% of which appear only once. The material sequenced was peripheral blood. The receptors were sampled from a woman aged 80 or over with acute or convalescent COVID-19.

The V call is TRBV19, the J call TRBJ1-6; no firm D call. Germline V gene data show CDR1 as LNHDA and CDR2 as SQIVND (reference sequence). V shed 2 bases and J shed 7 bases, with 15 bases lying between them. This CDR3 is built from 16 residues. The CDR3 loop is CASSIREEKPNSPLHF. CDR3 coding DNA: TGTGCCAGTAGTATAAGGGAGGAAAAACCGAATTCACCCCTCCACTTT.

The chain is built from TRBV15 and TRBJ1-5; possible D gene TRBD1, 5 bases. The germline V gene has CDR1 LNHNV and CDR2 YYDKDF (reference sequence). CDR3 size: 14 residues. V dropped 0 bases and J dropped 7 bases, with 10 bases sitting between them. In nucleotides, the CDR3 is TGTGCCACCAGCAGAGACAGGGATGGACAGCCCCAGCATTTT. It specifies CATSRDRDGQPQHF. Full variable domain (remainder filled in from reference TRBV15 and TRBJ1-5): DAMVIQNPRYQVTQFGKPVTLSCSQTLNHNVMYWYQQKSSQAPKLLFHYYDKDFNNEADTPDNFQSRRPNTSFCFLDIRSPGLGDTAMYLCATSRDRDGQPQHFGDGTRLSIL.

This rearrangement joins TRBV5-1 to TRBJ2-7; TRBD1 is a possible D gene (6 bases). The V end lost 4 bases, the J end lost 8 bases, and 19 bases lay between the germline ends. CDR3 size: 14 residues. Germline lookup yields CDR1 SGHRS and CDR2 YFSETQ. The CDR3 region is CASSPDPGQGKQYV. DNA of the CDR3: TGCGCCAGCAGCCCGGATCCGGGCCAGGGGAAGCAGTACGTC.

This sequence joins TRBV28 and TRBJ1-5; tentatively, D is TRBD1 (6 bases). V was pared by 2 bases and J by 0 bases, with 8 bases between. The CDR3 spans 15 residues. The V gene's germline CDR1 is MDHEN and CDR2 SYDVKM. The CDR3 loop reads CASSLNRDSNQPQHF. CDR3 DNA sequence: TGTGCCAGCAGTTTAAACAGGGATAGCAATCAGCCCCAGCATTTT.

The chain joins TRBV5-1 to TRBJ1-4, with D possibly matching TRBD1 (6 bases). Germline loops: CDR1 SGHRS, CDR2 YFSETQ. V shed 5 bases and J shed 6 bases, with 8 bases lying between them. The CDR3 runs 12 residues. CDR3 nucleotide sequence: TGCGCCAGCAGTTCAGGGGATGAAAAACTGTTTTTT. The encoded protein is CASSSGDEKLFF.

CDR3 region: CASSPLDRELGGYTF. CDR3 sequence (DNA): TGTGCCAGCAGCCCGCTGGACAGGGAGTTAGGTGGCTACACCTTC. The rearrangement uses TRBV4-2 and TRBJ1-2, with 8 bases identical to TRBD1. CDR3 length: 15 residues. CDR1 and CDR2 from the germline V gene are LGHNA and YNFKEQ. Trimming removed 4 bases from V and 7 bases from J; junction bases left unmatched: 11.

V and J are TRBV2 and TRBJ1-1, with D possibly being TRBD1 (5 bases). Germline CDR1 SNHLY, CDR2 FYNNEI. The CDR3 contains 12 residues. V lost 6 bases and J lost 5, with 10 bases in between. The CDR3 loop reads CASRASGTEAFF. CDR3 coding DNA: TGTGCCAGCAGAGCTTCAGGGACTGAAGCTTTCTTT.

V gene TRBV24-1 combines with J gene TRBJ2-5, with D perhaps TRBD2 (5 bases). This CDR3 has 15 residues. CDR1 and CDR2 (germline): KGHDR, SFDVKD. V dropped 1 base and J dropped 2 bases, with 10 bases sitting between them. CDR3 sequence reads: CATSDFPREQETQYF. The CDR3 DNA reads as TGTGCCACCAGTGATTTTCCGAGGGAGCAAGAGACCCAGTACTTC.

The chain uses TRBV29-1 and TRBJ2-2, with 9 positions matching TRBD1. The CDR3 length is 16 residues. J lost 3 bases, V lost 5 bases, and 10 bases had no gene match. Germline-derived CDR1 and CDR2 are SQVTM and ANQGSEA. The CDR3 nucleotides read TGCAGCGTTACTATCCCGTGGACAGGGGACACCGGGGAGCTGTTTTTT. Translating gives CSVTIPWTGDTGELFF.

The chain recombines TRBV6-6 with TRBJ2-3; 9 nucleotides line up with TRBD1. V lost 8 bases and J lost 3; bases outside the gene matches: 3. CDR3 length: 13 residues. Germline V gene lookup returns CDR1 MNHNY and CDR2 SVGAGI (reference sequence). DNA of the CDR3: TGTGCCAGCTGGGGGACAGGGACAGATACGCAGTATTTT. It is translated as CASWGTGTDTQYF.

The rearrangement uses TRBV6-5 and TRBJ1-4; 9 nucleotides agree with TRBD1. V gave up 6 bases and J gave up 7 bases; unmatched junction bases: 6. The CDR3 has 14 amino acids. The germline gives CDR1 MNHEY, CDR2 SVGAGI. The CDR3 region is CASRRQGGGEKLFF. In nucleotides, the CDR3 is TGTGCCAGCAGGCGACAGGGGGGAGGTGAAAAACTGTTTTTT.

The chain uses TRBV5-5 and TRBJ2-1; TRBD1 agrees at 8 bases. This CDR3 is 15 amino acids long. Trimming removed 8 bases from V and 2 bases from J; junction bases left unmatched: 9. Germline V lookup: CDR1 SGHKS, CDR2 YYEKEE (reference sequence). The CDR3 loop reads CASQAGTGTYNEQFF. CDR3 sequence (DNA): TGTGCCAGTCAAGCCGGGACAGGAACCTACAATGAGCAGTTCTTC.

The chain carries TRBV5-1 and TRBJ2-3, with 9 positions matching TRBD2. V trimming: 2 bases; J trimming: 0 bases; junction bases outside the gene matches: 13. The CDR3 runs to 19 residues. CDR1 SGHRS and CDR2 YFSETQ come from the germline V gene. The CDR3 DNA reads TGCGCCAGCAGCTTTGACCCCGAATCTACTAGCGGGAGCACAGATACGCAGTATTTT. This gives the protein CASSFDPESTSGSTDTQYF. Filled out from reference TRBV5-1 and TRBJ2-3, the complete variable domain reads KAGVTQTPRYLIKTRGQQVTLSCSPISGHRSVSWYQQTPGQGLQFLFEYFSETQRNKGNFPGRFSGRQFSNSRSEMNVSTLELGDSALYLCASSFDPESTSGSTDTQYFGPGTRLTVL.

The chain uses TRBV7-9 and TRBJ2-1; 11 nucleotides align to TRBD2. The CDR3 has 16 residues. Trimming at V came to 3 bases and at J to 7 bases, leaving 8 bases not matched to a gene. CDR1 and CDR2 from the germline V gene are SEHNR and FQNEAQ (reference sequence). The CDR3 DNA follows: TGTGCCAGCAGCTTGGGAACTAGCGGGAGATTTAATGAGCAGTTCTTC. Translating it yields CASSLGTSGRFNEQFF.

The chain joins TRBV6-6 to TRBJ2-3; TRBD2 agrees at 8 bases. Germline V gene data show CDR1 as MNHNY and CDR2 as SVGAGI (reference sequence). The CDR3 is 13 amino acids. Unmatched junction bases numbered 6, after V lost 7 bases and J lost 6 bases. The CDR3 bases are TGTGCCAGCACTCGGGAGGGCCGTGATACGCAGTATTTT. Translation: CASTREGRDTQYF.

The chain couples TRBV2 to TRBJ1-2; 7 bases map to TRBD1. This CDR3 is built from 14 residues. Germline lookup yields CDR1 SNHLY and CDR2 FYNNEI. V was clipped by 6 bases and J by 2 bases; unmatched bases: 6. CDR3: CASRSQQGNYGYTF. The CDR3 DNA sequence: TGTGCCAGCAGGTCACAACAGGGGAACTATGGCTACACCTTC.

The rearrangement links TRBV24-1 to TRBJ2-1; 7 nucleotides agree with TRBD1. V lost 8 bases to trimming and J lost 3 bases; unmatched junction nucleotides: 3. The CDR3 is made up of 13 amino acids. Germline CDR1 is KGHDR and CDR2 is SFDVKD. This CDR3 reads CATKSGGYNEQFF. The DNA for the CDR3 is TGTGCCACCAAATCAGGGGGCTACAATGAGCAGTTCTTC.

The chain links TRBV6-5 to TRBJ2-7, with D possibly being TRBD2 (5 bases). V was clipped by 2 bases and J by 4 bases, with 15 bases between them. Germline V gene lookup returns CDR1 MNHEY and CDR2 SVGAGI. This CDR3 contains 15 residues. Here the CDR3 DNA reads TGTGCCAGCAGTTACGTGACGGGAAGAGGGTACGAGCAGTACTTC. Translating gives CASSYVTGRGYEQYF.

V gene TRBV27 combines with J gene TRBJ2-1; 13 positions match TRBD2. Germline assignment: CDR1 MNHEY and CDR2 SMNVEV (reference sequence). This CDR3 contains 17 residues. The ends lost 4 bases at V and 3 bases at J; junction bases unmatched: 6. The CDR3 nucleotides read TGTGCCAGCAGTTCGACGGGACTAGCGGGGCTCTACAATGAGCAGTTCTTC. Its protein product is CASSSTGLAGLYNEQFF.

This chain joins TRBV10-3 and TRBJ1-1; D is unresolved. This CDR3 is built from 11 residues. V gave up 10 bases and J gave up 1 base, with 7 bases separating them. Germline V CDR1 and CDR2: ENHRY, SYGVKD. Written as DNA, the CDR3 is TGTGCCACCCAAAAGAACACTGAAGCTTTCTTT. Amino acid sequence: CATQKNTEAFF.

This clone has a handful of counts. V gene TRBV19 combines with J gene TRBJ2-3, with a tentative D call TRBD1 (6 bases). V gave up 8 bases and J gave up 2 bases, with 14 bases separating them. Looked up from germline, CDR1 is LNHDA and CDR2 is SQIVND (reference sequence). The CDR3 loop spans 14 amino acids. CDR3 protein: CASGYRVATDTQYF. The CDR3 coding sequence is TGTGCCAGTGGATACAGGGTGGCCACAGATACGCAGTATTTT.

This clone was recorded only once. The V gene is TRBV7-9, the J gene TRBJ1-5, with D perhaps TRBD1 (5 bases). From germline, CDR1 is SEHNR and CDR2 FQNEAQ (reference sequence). V was trimmed by 5 bases and J by 3 bases, leaving 11 bases between them. The CDR3 extends over 14 amino acids. The CDR3 DNA is TGTGCCAGCAGCCTCGACAGTACCAATCAGCCCCAGCATTTT. It yields the protein CASSLDSTNQPQHF.

The rearrangement links TRBV7-9 to TRBJ2-7, with 10 nucleotides matching TRBD1. Germline lookup yields CDR1 SEHNR and CDR2 FQNEAQ (reference sequence). The V gene end was trimmed by 5 bases and the J gene end by 3 bases; junction bases not matched to a gene: 4. CDR3 length equals 14 residues. CDR3 in DNA: TGTGCCAGCAGCCGGGACAGGGGCAACTACGAGCAGTACTTC. Translating it yields CASSRDRGNYEQYF.

The table lists this clone with a count of one. CDR3 protein: CASSLGTNNEQFF. CDR3 sequence (DNA): TGTGCCAGCAGTTTAGGGACTAACAATGAGCAGTTCTTC. The chain joins TRBV12-3 or TRBV12-4 to TRBJ2-1; a possible D gene is TRBD2 (6 bases). The CDR3 runs to 13 residues. The ends were cut back, 1 base at V and 5 bases at J, with 6 bases in the middle.

The rearrangement joins TRBV6-6 to TRBJ2-7, with 11 bases matching TRBD2. Trimming removed 4 bases from V and 0 bases from J; junction bases left unmatched: 2. The CDR3 runs to 15 residues. Per germline, CDR1 MNHNY and CDR2 SVGAGI (reference sequence). CDR3 sequence reads: CASSLLAGVSYEQYF. CDR3 DNA sequence: TGTGCCAGCAGTTTACTAGCGGGGGTCTCCTACGAGCAGTACTTC.

This sequence joins TRBV6-5 and TRBJ2-3; 9 bases map to TRBD2. V lost 5 bases and J lost 6; bases outside the gene matches: 6. CDR3 length equals 14 residues. Germline lookup yields CDR1 MNHEY and CDR2 SVGAGI. In nucleotides, the CDR3 is TGTGCCAGCAGTAATAGCGGGAGCCCCGATACGCAGTATTTT. Protein: CASSNSGSPDTQYF.

The chain uses TRBV5-5 and TRBJ1-4, with D perhaps matching TRBD1 (5 bases). The CDR3 consists of 14 residues. Germline V gene lookup returns CDR1 SGHKS and CDR2 YYEKEE (reference sequence). With 0 bases removed from V and 8 bases from J, the gap between germline ends came to 11 bases. The CDR3 spells CASSLEEGREKLFF. The CDR3 DNA reads as TGTGCCAGCAGCTTGGAGGAGGGGCGGGAAAAACTGTTTTTT. Complete variable domain (other parts from reference TRBV5-5 and TRBJ1-4): DAGVTQSPTHLIKTRGQQVTLRCSPISGHKSVSWYQQVLGQGPQFIFQYYEKEERGRGNFPDRFSARQFPNYSSELNVNALLLGDSALYLCASSLEEGREKLFFGSGTQLSVL.

The sample holds a few counts of this clone. V is TRBV7-9 and J is TRBJ2-1; 9 bases align to TRBD2. Trimming at V came to 0 bases and at J to 7 bases, leaving 7 bases not matched to a gene. CDR1 and CDR2 from the germline V gene are SEHNR and FQNEAQ (reference sequence). The CDR3 extends over 16 amino acids. As DNA, the CDR3 is TGTGCCAGCAGCTTAGCTAGCGGGAGCCAAGGTAATGAGCAGTTCTTC. Encoded protein: CASSLASGSQGNEQFF. Full variable domain (outside the CDR3, taken from reference TRBV7-9 and TRBJ2-1): DTGVSQNPRHKITKRGQNVTFRCDPISEHNRLYWYRQTLGQGPEFLTYFQNEAQLEKSRLLSDRFSAERPKGSFSTLEIQRTEQGDSAMYLCASSLASGSQGNEQFFGPGTRLTVL.